The 32 T cell receptor beta chains reported below all come from one sample, sequenced in a study of regulatory T cells in long-lasting Graves disease. Building the TCR beta libraries relied on iRepertoire HTBI primers, and CDR3 regions underwent Arm-PCR. TCRdb re-analysed the multiplex PCR reads in MiXCR, keeping a single row per CDR3 protein. The sample holds about 470,000 distinct CDR3 sequences; less than 25% are singletons and the top ten take about 8.3%. The time point denotes: persistent/refractory GD, antithyroid drugs over 5 years with positive TRAb. The TCR library used RNA extracted from PBMCs. The sequences come from peripheral blood mononuclear cells (PBMCs), collected when the disease was refractory, from a patient treated with antithyroid drugs. These TCRs come from a female donor with Graves disease.

The J gene is TRBJ2-5, the V gene TRBV20-1, with a weak D call TRBD1 (5 bases). The CDR3 is made up of 14 amino acids. Deletions cut 3 bases from V and 5 bases from J, with 16 bases between. The germline CDR1 and CDR2 sequences are DFQATT and SNEGSKA (reference sequence). Here the CDR3 reads CSASGRVSWETQYF. The CDR3 DNA reads TGCAGTGCTAGTGGCAGGGTGTCTTGGGAGACCCAGTACTTC.

This clonotype was seen many times. The V call is TRBV5-1, the J call TRBJ1-2; TRBD1 agrees at 9 bases. V lost 3 bases to trimming and J lost 7 bases; unmatched junction nucleotides: 7. The CDR3 consists of 14 residues. Germline V CDR1 and CDR2: SGHRS, YFSETQ. The CDR3 DNA reads as TGCGCCAGCAGCTGGGGACAGGGTTCTTCTGGCTACACCTTC. Protein product: CASSWGQGSSGYTF.

The chain employs TRBV19 and TRBJ2-2; 10 positions match TRBD2. The V gene end was trimmed by 3 bases and the J gene end by 7 bases; junction bases not matched to a gene: 17. The CDR3 loop spans 19 amino acids. CDR1 and CDR2 from the germline V gene are LNHDA and SQIVND (reference sequence). In DNA form, the CDR3 reads TGTGCCAGTAGTATCTTCCTGGCTAGCGGGAGACCCGGTGGCGGGGAGCTGTTTTTT. Encoded protein: CASSIFLASGRPGGGELFF.

This clonotype appeared many times. The chain carries TRBV6-1 and TRBJ1-4; no reliable D call. The CDR3 is 14 residues long. With 4 bases removed from V and 6 bases from J, the gap between germline ends came to 12 bases. In germline, CDR1 is MNHNS, CDR2 SASEGT. In DNA form, the CDR3 reads TGTGCCAGCAGTGGCCGGGTTGGCCATGAAAAACTGTTTTTT. Translated: CASSGRVGHEKLFF.

The rearrangement uses TRBV18 and TRBJ2-2, with a tentative D call TRBD2 (5 bases). The CDR3 runs 15 residues. Germline loops: CDR1 KGHSH, CDR2 LQKENI. V was shortened by 3 bases and J by 0 bases, with 8 bases between the two germline ends. The CDR3 reads CASSPRGTNTGELFF. CDR3 bases: TGTGCCAGCTCACCCCGAGGGACGAACACCGGGGAGCTGTTTTTT.

This clonotype came up many times. The chain employs TRBV2 and TRBJ2-5; D may be TRBD1 (6 bases). The CDR3 has 11 amino acids. Per germline, CDR1 SNHLY and CDR2 FYNNEI. The V and J ends lost 6 bases and 7 bases respectively, with 9 bases between them. CDR3 nucleotides: TGTGCCAGCAGCCTACAGGGGACCCAGTACTTC. Residues: CASSLQGTQYF.

This chain uses TRBV5-4 with TRBJ2-2; 7 nucleotides agree with TRBD2. Per germline, CDR1 SGHNT and CDR2 YYREEE (reference sequence). V lost 3 bases, J lost 5 bases, and 7 bases stayed unmatched. The CDR3 is made up of 15 amino acids. In DNA form, the CDR3 reads TGTGCCAGCAGCTGGACTAGAGGGAGAACCGGGGAGCTGTTTTTT. It yields the protein CASSWTRGRTGELFF.

This rearrangement joins TRBV20-1 to TRBJ2-3; maybe TRBD2 (5 bases). This CDR3 has 13 amino acids. The germline V gene has CDR1 DFQATT and CDR2 SNEGSKA (reference sequence). The V gene lost 3 bases and the J gene lost 3 bases, with 10 bases spanning the gap. The CDR3 loop reads CSASVTSTDTQYF. The CDR3 DNA reads as TGCAGTGCTAGCGTTACTAGTACAGATACGCAGTATTTT.

This clonotype has a count of ten or more. The chain employs TRBV2 and TRBJ2-7, with unresolved D. The germline CDR1 and CDR2 sequences are SNHLY and FYNNEI. V shed 5 bases and J shed 3 bases, with 11 bases lying between them. The CDR3 is 13 amino acids. DNA of the CDR3: TGTGCCAGCAGTCATAGCCTCCTCTACGAGCAGTACTTC. This encodes CASSHSLLYEQYF.

This clonotype was observed many times. The J gene is TRBJ1-2, the V gene TRBV6-1; no firm D call. This CDR3 comprises 16 residues. V lost 7 bases to trimming and J lost 8 bases, with 26 bases between them. Germline assignment: CDR1 MNHNS and CDR2 SASEGT. In DNA, the CDR3 is TGTGCCAGCACCCTTTACCCCGACCTCAACTTCAACGGCTACACCTTC. This codes for CASTLYPDLNFNGYTF.

The table lists this clonotype with a few counts. This chain joins TRBV19 and TRBJ1-1; D not resolved. Germline V CDR1 and CDR2: LNHDA, SQIVND (reference sequence). The CDR3 has 13 residues. Deletions cut 10 bases from V and 6 bases from J, with 18 bases between. The CDR3 region has the DNA TGTGCCACCCAACGGGTCCGCAACTCTGAAGCTTTCTTT. This sequence encodes CATQRVRNSEAFF.

This clonotype was found many times. The chain uses TRBV20-1 and TRBJ2-4; D remains ambiguous. The CDR3 has 14 amino acids. Per germline, CDR1 DFQATT and CDR2 SNEGSKA (reference sequence). Trimming pared 3 bases from V and 7 bases from J, leaving 16 bases between. DNA for the CDR3: TGCAGTGCTAGCGTCACAATCAAAATGAACATTCAGTACTTC. It codes for CSASVTIKMNIQYF.

Remarks on this clonotype: Since a much larger clone is just one base distant, this may be a read error. The CDR3 DNA sequence: TGTGCCAGCAGGAGTGGGTTCCTGGCCAAAAACATTCAGTACTTC. Protein: CASRSGFLAKNIQYF. This chain joins TRBV6-1 and TRBJ2-4; no clear D. Germline CDR1 is MNHNS and CDR2 is SASEGT. This CDR3 is built from 15 residues. Trimming removed 6 bases from V and 1 base from J, with 13 bases in between.

This clonotype appeared many times. J is TRBJ2-5 and V is TRBV28, with D perhaps given as TRBD1 or TRBD2 (5 bases each). The CDR3 has 14 amino acids. The germline CDR1 and CDR2 sequences are MDHEN and SYDVKM. V was clipped by 5 bases and J by 3 bases, with 13 bases between them. For the CDR3, the DNA is TGTGCCAGCAGTCCCTCCGTGGGGGAAGAGACCCAGTACTTC. Protein product: CASSPSVGEETQYF.

This clonotype has only a few counts. The V call is TRBV6-1, the J call TRBJ2-7; no definite D call. With 1 base removed from V and 3 bases from J, the gap between germline ends came to 7 bases. Per germline, CDR1 MNHNS and CDR2 SASEGT. This CDR3 region has 13 residues. CDR3 coding DNA: TGTGCCAGCAGTGAAGGGCTAGACTACGAGCAGTACTTC. As protein: CASSEGLDYEQYF.

Remarks on this clonotype: A read error may account for a junction end that differs from germline. V gene TRBV6-4 combines with J gene TRBJ2-1; the D gene is possibly TRBD2 (5 bases). The V gene's germline CDR1 is MRHNA and CDR2 SNTAGT. The CDR3 has 15 residues. The CDR3 loop reads CASSYSGLVLNEQFF. DNA of the CDR3: TGTGCCAGCAGTTACTCGGGATTAGTTTTGAATGAGCAGTTCTTC.

Of note for this clonotype: A much larger clone differs by one base, so this may be a read error. The CDR3 sequence is CASSYTSDSYEQYF. The CDR3 DNA reads TGTGCCAGCAGTTACACTAGCGACTCCTACGAGCAGTACTTC. The chain couples TRBV6-9 to TRBJ2-7; 7 bases align to TRBD2. Germline values: CDR1 MNHGY, CDR2 SVAAGI. The CDR3 sequence is 14 residues long. Losses at the gene ends were 3 bases for V and 0 bases for J; bases not matched to a gene: 2.

J is TRBJ1-5 and V is TRBV4-3, with TRBD1 matching over 10 bases. The CDR3 is made up of 14 amino acids. Germline CDR1 LGHNA, CDR2 YSLEER. The J segment lost 7 bases and the V segment lost 3 bases, leaving 3 bases of the junction unmatched. CDR3 region: CASSHGTGEQPQHF. Written as DNA, the CDR3 is TGCGCCAGCAGCCATGGGACAGGGGAGCAGCCCCAGCATTTT.

This chain connects TRBV11-2 to TRBJ2-1; D is unresolved. The germline V gene has CDR1 SGHAT and CDR2 FQNNGV. The CDR3 is 13 amino acids. V lost 3 bases and J lost 5, with 8 bases in between. The CDR3 nucleotides are TGTGCCAGCAGCTTGGCGACCCACAATGAGCAGTTCTTC. This codes for CASSLATHNEQFF.

In its sample, this clonotype was seen a few times. The V and J genes are TRBV4-2 and TRBJ2-7; D remains unclear. The germline V and J ends were trimmed by 1 base and 5 bases, with 9 bases remaining between them. Germline V lookup: CDR1 LGHNA, CDR2 YNFKEQ. This CDR3 is 13 amino acids long. This CDR3 is CASSQVLSNEQYF. CDR3 DNA sequence: TGTGCCAGCAGCCAAGTGTTGTCAAACGAGCAGTACTTC.

Details on this clonotype: One end of the junction does not line up with germline, which may come from a read error. This sequence joins TRBV28 and TRBJ2-2; 8 bases line up with TRBD1. Per the germline V gene, CDR1 is MDHEN and CDR2 is SYDVKM. The CDR3 is 17 amino acids. The CDR3 DNA is TGTACCAGCAGTTTGGTGACAGGGGCCTCTCTGGTCGGGGAGCTGTTTTTT. Translating gives CTSSLVTGASLVGELFF.

This clonotype has a handful of counts. This chain uses TRBV27 with TRBJ2-5; TRBD2 aligns across 10 bases. The CDR3 contains 21 residues. CDR1 MNHEY and CDR2 SMNVEV come from the germline V gene (reference sequence). V was pared by 5 bases and J by 4 bases, with 25 bases of the junction left unmatched. This chain's CDR3 is CASSPLPPSTGLAGEGETQYF. The CDR3 nucleotides are TGTGCCAGCAGTCCACTACCCCCGAGTACAGGGCTAGCGGGAGAGGGAGAGACCCAGTACTTC.

The CDR3 protein is CASSLRTASGANVLTF. DNA of the CDR3: TGTGCCAGCAGCCTCCGGACAGCCTCTGGGGCCAACGTCCTGACTTTC. This chain connects TRBV7-2 to TRBJ2-6, with D possibly TRBD1 on 6 matching bases. The CDR3 runs to 16 residues. The V end was cut by 5 bases, the J end by 0 bases, with 11 bases between. Germline V gene lookup returns CDR1 SGHTA and CDR2 FQGNSA.

The sample holds many counts of this clonotype. V gene TRBV9 combines with J gene TRBJ2-5, with TRBD2 matching over 9 bases. The CDR3 consists of 15 residues. The germline gives CDR1 SGDLS, CDR2 YYNGEE. J gave up 2 bases and V 6 bases, and 8 bases lay outside the gene matches. CDR3 loop: CASTVMAGGQETQYF. CDR3 in DNA: TGTGCCAGCACCGTGATGGCGGGAGGGCAAGAGACCCAGTACTTC.

This clonotype was recorded many times. This rearrangement joins TRBV6-5 to TRBJ1-1; no definite D call. CDR3 size: 14 residues. V was pared by 0 bases and J by 11 bases, with 16 bases between. Germline V lookup: CDR1 MNHEY, CDR2 SVGAGI. The CDR3 sequence is CASSYSSSLLKAFF. In DNA form, the CDR3 reads TGTGCCAGCAGTTACTCGAGTTCGTTGTTAAAGGCTTTCTTT.

A note on this clonotype: This may be a read error, as it is one base from a much larger clone. The rearrangement joins TRBV6-5 to TRBJ1-1; D might be TRBD1 (6 bases). The CDR3 is made up of 15 amino acids. CDR1 MNHEY and CDR2 SVGAGI come from the germline V gene. Written as DNA, the CDR3 is TGTGCCGGCAGTTCGACAGGAGAGATGAACACTGAAGCTTTCTTT. It yields the protein CAGSSTGEMNTEAFF.

This clonotype was seen repeatedly, ten times or more. The chain's CDR3 is CASRSWTGGWDGYTF. The CDR3 nucleotides are TGTGCCAGCAGGTCCTGGACAGGGGGCTGGGATGGCTACACCTTC. J is TRBJ1-2 and V is TRBV6-1; 11 bases map to TRBD1. The CDR3 spans 15 residues. Germline CDR1 MNHNS, CDR2 SASEGT. V was pared by 6 bases and J by 6 bases, with 9 bases of the junction left unmatched.

This clonotype was found many times. This chain links TRBV28 with TRBJ1-4; maybe TRBD1 (6 bases). Germline values: CDR1 MDHEN, CDR2 SYDVKM. Trimming left V 6 bases short and J 7 bases short, with 18 bases between. The CDR3 has 15 amino acids. CDR3 residues: CASSSPGEEGEKLFF. The CDR3 region has the DNA TGTGCCAGCAGCAGCCCAGGGGAAGAGGGTGAAAAACTGTTTTTT.

V gene TRBV5-1 combines with J gene TRBJ2-7; 7 bases line up with TRBD1. V dropped 4 bases and J dropped 4; count of bases not matched to a gene: 5. The germline CDR1 and CDR2 sequences are SGHRS and YFSETQ. This CDR3 has 13 amino acids. The CDR3 nucleotides are TGCGCCAGCAGCCTGACAGGGCAATACGAGCAGTACTTC. It encodes CASSLTGQYEQYF. The variable domain in full, with the rest retrieved from reference TRBV5-1 and TRBJ2-7, is KAGVTQTPRYLIKTRGQQVTLSCSPISGHRSVSWYQQTPGQGLQFLFEYFSETQRNKGNFPGRFSGRQFSNSRSEMNVSTLELGDSALYLCASSLTGQYEQYFGPGTRLTVT.

The sample holds many counts of this clonotype. V usage is TRBV11-1 and J usage is TRBJ1-1; no definite D call. The V end lost 0 bases, the J end lost 7 bases, and 12 bases lay between the germline ends. Germline V gene lookup returns CDR1 SGHAT and CDR2 FQDESV (reference sequence). CDR3 length: 14 amino acids. In DNA, the CDR3 is TGTGCCAGCAGCTTAGCGCAGGACTATCTTGAAGCTTTCTTT. Amino acid sequence: CASSLAQDYLEAFF. Combining the CDR3 with reference TRBV11-1 and TRBJ1-1 gives the whole variable domain EAEVAQSPRYKITEKSQAVAFWCDPISGHATLYWYRQILGQGPELLVQFQDESVVDDSQLPKDRFSAERLKGVDSTLKIQPAELGDSAMYLCASSLAQDYLEAFFGQGTRLTVV.

This clonotype was counted many times. The chain couples TRBV19 to TRBJ2-7; TRBD2 is a possible D gene (5 bases). The CDR3 totals 17 residues. V was pared by 5 bases and J by 0 bases, with 20 bases between. CDR1 and CDR2 (germline): LNHDA, SQIVND (reference sequence). DNA for the CDR3: TGTGCCAGTAGTCCCTTGCCGAGAGGGCTTATCTCCTACGAGCAGTACTTC. It translates to CASSPLPRGLISYEQYF. Using reference TRBV19 and TRBJ2-7 for the parts outside the CDR3, the full variable domain is DGGITQSPKYLFRKEGQNVTLSCEQNLNHDAMYWYRQDPGQGLRLIYYSQIVNDFQKGDIAEGYSVSREKKESFPLTVTSAQKNPTAFYLCASSPLPRGLISYEQYFGPGTRLTVT.

This clonotype was seen more than once but under ten times. The chain joins TRBV6-2 or TRBV6-3 to TRBJ2-1; 13 positions agree with TRBD2. CDR1 is MNHEY, CDR2 SVGEGT, per germline. Trimming removed 6 bases from V and 7 bases from J; junction bases left unmatched: 6. There are 15 residues in the CDR3. The CDR3 region is CASSPLTSGRNEQFF. The CDR3 DNA reads TGTGCCAGCAGCCCACTGACTAGCGGGAGGAATGAGCAGTTCTTC.